This T cell receptor beta chain was captured in a study of graft-versus-host responses after intestinal transplantation. Study-wide context: Uniformly, recipients were administered anti-thymocyte globulin induction with subsequent tacrolimus and steroids for roughly three years.

The CDR3 is 14 amino acids. Germline V gene data show CDR1 as ENHRY and CDR2 as SYGVKD. With V trimmed by 7 bases and J by 6 bases, 7 bases remained unmatched. Details on this clone: Its cognate antigen is unknown.

Findings and caveats of the study: Investigators detected GvH clones in recipient marrow, with some emerging earlier in ileum or blood. Individuals carrying graft-donor T cell macrochimerism showed high graft-versus-host to host-versus-graft clonal ratios in allografts.

Clones were sequenced by immunoSEQ multiplex PCR, and TCRdb holds only the in-frame ones, with some missing. This table has some 140,000 clones, around 90% appearing once. The chain recombines TRBV10-3 with TRBJ2-3; TRBD2 matches at 10 bases. This TCR was recovered from a human donor who received an intestinal transplant. Sequenced material: unstimulated CD4+ T cells sorted from spleen or lymph node cells, taken before intestinal transplant. The CDR3 is CAITSGGAIDTQYF. CDR3 sequence (DNA): TGTGCCATCACCAGCGGGGGGGCCATTGATACGCAGTATTTT.